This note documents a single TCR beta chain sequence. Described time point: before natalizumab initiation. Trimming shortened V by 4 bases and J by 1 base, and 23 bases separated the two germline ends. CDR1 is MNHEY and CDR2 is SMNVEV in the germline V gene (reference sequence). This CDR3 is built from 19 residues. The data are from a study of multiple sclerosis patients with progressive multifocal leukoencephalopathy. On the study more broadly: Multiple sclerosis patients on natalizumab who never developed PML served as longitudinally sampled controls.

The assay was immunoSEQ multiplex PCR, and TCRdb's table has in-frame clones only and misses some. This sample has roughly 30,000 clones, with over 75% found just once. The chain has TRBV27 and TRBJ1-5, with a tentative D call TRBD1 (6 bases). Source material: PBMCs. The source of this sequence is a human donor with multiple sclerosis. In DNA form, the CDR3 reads TGTGCCAGCAGTTCCTATGGGGGCGGGGCCCTTGGGAGCAATCAGCCCCAGCATTTT. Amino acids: CASSSYGGGALGSNQPQHF.